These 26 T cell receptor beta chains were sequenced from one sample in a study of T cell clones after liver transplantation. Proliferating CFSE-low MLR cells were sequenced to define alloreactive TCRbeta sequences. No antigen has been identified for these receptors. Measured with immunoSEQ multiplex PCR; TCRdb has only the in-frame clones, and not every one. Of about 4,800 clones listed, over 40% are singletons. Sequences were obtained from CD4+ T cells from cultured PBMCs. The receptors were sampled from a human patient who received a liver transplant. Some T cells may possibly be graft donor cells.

The CDR3 DNA follows: TGTGCCAGCAGGCAGTACCGGGGCCCCTACGAGCAGTACTTC. It is translated as CASRQYRGPYEQYF. This rearrangement joins TRBV2 to TRBJ2-7, with D perhaps TRBD1 or TRBD2 (5 bases each). V was cut by 6 bases and J by 2 bases, with 14 bases left in between. Looked up from germline, CDR1 is SNHLY and CDR2 is FYNNEI. CDR3 length equals 14 residues. The variable domain in full, completed from reference TRBV2 and TRBJ2-7, reads EPEVTQTPSHQVTQMGQEVILRCVPISNHLYFYWYRQILGQKVEFLVSFYNNEISEKSEIFDDQFSVERPDGSNFTLKIRSTKLEDSAMYFCASRQYRGPYEQYFGPGTRLTVT.

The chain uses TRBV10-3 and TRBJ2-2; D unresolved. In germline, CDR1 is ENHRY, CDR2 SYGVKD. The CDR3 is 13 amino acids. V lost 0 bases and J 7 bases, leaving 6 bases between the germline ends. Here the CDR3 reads CAISESVSGELFF. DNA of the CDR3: TGTGCCATCAGTGAGTCGGTCAGCGGGGAGCTGTTTTTT.

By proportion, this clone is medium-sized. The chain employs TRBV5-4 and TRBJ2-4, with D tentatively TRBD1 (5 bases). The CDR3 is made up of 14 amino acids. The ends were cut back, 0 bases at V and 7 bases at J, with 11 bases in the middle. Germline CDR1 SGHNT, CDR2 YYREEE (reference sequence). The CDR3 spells CASSLGQGGNIQYF. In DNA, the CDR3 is TGTGCCAGCAGCTTGGGGCAGGGTGGTAACATTCAGTACTTC.

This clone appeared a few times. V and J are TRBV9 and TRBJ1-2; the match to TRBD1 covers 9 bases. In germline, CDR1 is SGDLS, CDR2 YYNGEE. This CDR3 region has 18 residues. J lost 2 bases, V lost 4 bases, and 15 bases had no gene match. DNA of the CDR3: TGTGCCAGCAGCTCCACCTGGGGACAGGGTGGTCAGAACTATGGCTACACCTTC. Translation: CASSSTWGQGGQNYGYTF. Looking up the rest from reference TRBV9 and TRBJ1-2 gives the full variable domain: DSGVTQTPKHLITATGQRVTLRCSPRSGDLSVYWYQQSLDQGLQFLIQYYNGEERAKGNILERFSAQQFPDLHSELNLSSLELGDSALYFCASSSTWGQGGQNYGYTFGSGTRLTVV.

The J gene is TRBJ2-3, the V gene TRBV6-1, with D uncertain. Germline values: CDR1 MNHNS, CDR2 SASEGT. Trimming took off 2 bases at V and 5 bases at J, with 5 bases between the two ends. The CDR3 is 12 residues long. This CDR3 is CASSENLDTQYF. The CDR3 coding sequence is TGTGCCAGCAGTGAAAACTTAGATACGCAGTATTTT.

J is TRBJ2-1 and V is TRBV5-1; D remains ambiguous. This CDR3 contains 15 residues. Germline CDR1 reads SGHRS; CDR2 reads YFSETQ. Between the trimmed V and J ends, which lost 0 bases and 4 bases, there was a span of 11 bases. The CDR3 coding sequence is TGCGCCAGCAGCTTGGCCCTCACTTCATACAATGAGCAGTTCTTC. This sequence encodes CASSLALTSYNEQFF.

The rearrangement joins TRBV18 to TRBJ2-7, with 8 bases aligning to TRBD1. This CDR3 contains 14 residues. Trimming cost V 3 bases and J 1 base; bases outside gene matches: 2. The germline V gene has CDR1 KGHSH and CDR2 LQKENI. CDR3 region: CASSPGQESYEQYF. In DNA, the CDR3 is TGTGCCAGCTCACCGGGACAGGAATCCTACGAGCAGTACTTC.

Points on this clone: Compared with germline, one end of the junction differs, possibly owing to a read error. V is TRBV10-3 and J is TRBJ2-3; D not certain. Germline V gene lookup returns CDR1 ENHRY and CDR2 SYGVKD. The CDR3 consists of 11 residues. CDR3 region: CASSYPDTQYF. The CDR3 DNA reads TGTGCCAGCAGTTATCCAGATACGCAGTATTTT.

The CDR3 sequence: CASKTGPTYGYTF. The CDR3 DNA reads as TGTGCCAGCAAGACCGGTCCAACTTATGGCTACACCTTC. The J gene is TRBJ1-2, the V gene TRBV6-1; D unclear. Germline lookup yields CDR1 MNHNS and CDR2 SASEGT. The V gene lost 7 bases and the J gene lost 5 bases, with 14 bases spanning the gap. CDR3 length: 13 amino acids.

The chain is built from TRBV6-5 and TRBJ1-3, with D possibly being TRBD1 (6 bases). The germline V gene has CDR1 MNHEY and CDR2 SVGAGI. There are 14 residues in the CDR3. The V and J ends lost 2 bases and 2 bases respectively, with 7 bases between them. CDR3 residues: CASSYTGTGNTIYF. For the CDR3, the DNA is TGTGCCAGCAGTTACACAGGGACTGGAAACACCATATATTTT.

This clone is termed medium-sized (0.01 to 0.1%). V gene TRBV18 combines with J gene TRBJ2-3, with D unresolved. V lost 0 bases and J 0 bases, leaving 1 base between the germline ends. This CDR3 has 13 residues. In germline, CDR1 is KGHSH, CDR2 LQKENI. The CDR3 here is CASSPPSTDTQYF. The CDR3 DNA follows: TGTGCCAGCTCACCACCTAGCACAGATACGCAGTATTTT.

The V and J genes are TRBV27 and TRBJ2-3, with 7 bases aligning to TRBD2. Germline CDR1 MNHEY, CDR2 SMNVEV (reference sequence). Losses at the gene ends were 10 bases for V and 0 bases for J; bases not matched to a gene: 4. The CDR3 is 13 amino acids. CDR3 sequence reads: CAIGEGSTDTQYF. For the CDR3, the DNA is TGTGCCATAGGGGAGGGGAGCACAGATACGCAGTATTTT.

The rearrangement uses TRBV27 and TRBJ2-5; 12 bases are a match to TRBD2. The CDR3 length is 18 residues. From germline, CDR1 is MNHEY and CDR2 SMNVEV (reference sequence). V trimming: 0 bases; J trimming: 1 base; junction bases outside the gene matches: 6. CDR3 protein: CASSLSTSGSLLQETQYF. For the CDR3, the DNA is TGTGCCAGCAGTTTATCGACTAGCGGGAGTCTCCTCCAAGAGACCCAGTACTTC.

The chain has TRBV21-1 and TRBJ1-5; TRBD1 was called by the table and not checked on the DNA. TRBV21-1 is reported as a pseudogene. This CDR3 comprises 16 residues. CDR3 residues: CASSARQGALYQPQHF. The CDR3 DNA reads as TGTGCCAGCAGCGCGAGACAGGGGGCCCTATATCAGCCCCAGCATTTT.

The CDR3 nucleotides are TGTGCCACTAGAAGTATACAGGGGGGCGGCTACACCTTC. It translates to CATRSIQGGGYTF. This chain links TRBV2 with TRBJ1-2, with TRBD1 matching 8 bases. The CDR3 consists of 13 residues. After removal of 10 bases from V and 8 bases from J, the junction contained 12 bases not matched to a gene. Germline-derived CDR1 and CDR2 are SNHLY and FYNNEI.

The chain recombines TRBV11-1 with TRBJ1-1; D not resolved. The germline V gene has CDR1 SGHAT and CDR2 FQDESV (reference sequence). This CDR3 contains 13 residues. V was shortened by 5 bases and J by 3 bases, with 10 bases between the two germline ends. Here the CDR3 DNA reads TGTGCCAGCAGCCAGAACAGAGACACTGAAGCTTTCTTT. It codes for CASSQNRDTEAFF.

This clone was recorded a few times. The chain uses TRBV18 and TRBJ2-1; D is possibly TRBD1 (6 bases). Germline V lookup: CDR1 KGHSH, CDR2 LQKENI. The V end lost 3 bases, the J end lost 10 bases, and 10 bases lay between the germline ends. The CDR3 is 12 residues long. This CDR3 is CASSPQQGEQFF. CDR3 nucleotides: TGTGCCAGCTCACCGCAACAGGGCGAGCAGTTCTTC. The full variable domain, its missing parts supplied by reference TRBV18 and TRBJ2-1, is NAGVMQNPRHLVRRRGQEARLRCSPMKGHSHVYWYRQLPEEGLKFMVYLQKENIIDESGMPKERFSAEFPKEGPSILRIQQVVRGDSAAYFCASSPQQGEQFFGPGTRLTVL.

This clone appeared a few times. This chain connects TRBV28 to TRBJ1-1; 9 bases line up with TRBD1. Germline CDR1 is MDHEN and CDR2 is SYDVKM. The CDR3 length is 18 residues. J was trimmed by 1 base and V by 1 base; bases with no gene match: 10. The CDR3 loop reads CASSLYSPMGQGNTEAFF. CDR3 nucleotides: TGTGCCAGCAGTTTATATAGTCCCATGGGACAGGGGAACACTGAAGCTTTCTTT.

Written as DNA, the CDR3 is TGTGCCAGCAGCTTATCCCCGGGGGCAGAGACCCAGTACTTC. Amino acid sequence: CASSLSPGAETQYF. The chain has TRBV7-3 and TRBJ2-5; D assignment may be TRBD1 or TRBD2 (6 bases each). The CDR3 covers 14 residues. Per the germline V gene, CDR1 is SGHTA and CDR2 is FQGTGA. Trimming removed 2 bases at V and 4 bases at J, with 11 bases between.

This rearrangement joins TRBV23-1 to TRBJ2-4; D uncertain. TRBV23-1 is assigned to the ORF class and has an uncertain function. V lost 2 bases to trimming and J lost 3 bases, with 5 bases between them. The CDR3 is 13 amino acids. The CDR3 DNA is TGCGCCAGCAGTCAAGATCGCAAAAACATTCAGTACTTC. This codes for CASSQDRKNIQYF.

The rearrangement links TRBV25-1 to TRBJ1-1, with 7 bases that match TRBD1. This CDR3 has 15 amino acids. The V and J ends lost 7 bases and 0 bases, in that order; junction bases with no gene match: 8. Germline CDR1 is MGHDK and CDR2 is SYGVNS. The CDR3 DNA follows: TGTGCCAGCACCCCGGGACAGAAGCTGAACACTGAAGCTTTCTTT. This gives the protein CASTPGQKLNTEAFF.

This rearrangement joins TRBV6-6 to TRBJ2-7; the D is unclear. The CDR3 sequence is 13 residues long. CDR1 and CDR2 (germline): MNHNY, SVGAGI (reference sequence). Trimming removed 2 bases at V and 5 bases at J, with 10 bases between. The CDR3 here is CASSYGQTDEQYF. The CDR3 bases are TGTGCCAGCAGTTACGGTCAAACGGACGAGCAGTACTTC.

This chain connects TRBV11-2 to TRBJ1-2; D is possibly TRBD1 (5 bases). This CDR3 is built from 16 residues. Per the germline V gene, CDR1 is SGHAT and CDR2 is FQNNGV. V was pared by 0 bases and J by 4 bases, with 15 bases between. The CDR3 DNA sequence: TGTGCCAGCAGCTTAGACTCTAGGACACTAAGCTATGGCTACACCTTC. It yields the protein CASSLDSRTLSYGYTF. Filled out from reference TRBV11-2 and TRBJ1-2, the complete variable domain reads EAGVAQSPRYKIIEKRQSVAFWCNPISGHATLYWYQQILGQGPKLLIQFQNNGVVDDSQLPKDRFSAERLKGVDSTLKIQPAKLEDSAVYLCASSLDSRTLSYGYTFGSGTRLTVV.

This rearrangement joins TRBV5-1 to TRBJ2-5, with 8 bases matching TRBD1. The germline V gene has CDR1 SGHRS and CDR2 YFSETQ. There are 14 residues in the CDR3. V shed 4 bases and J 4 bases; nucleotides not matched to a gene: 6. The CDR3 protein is CASSIGQGGETQYF. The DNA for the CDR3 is TGCGCCAGCAGCATTGGACAGGGCGGAGAGACCCAGTACTTC.

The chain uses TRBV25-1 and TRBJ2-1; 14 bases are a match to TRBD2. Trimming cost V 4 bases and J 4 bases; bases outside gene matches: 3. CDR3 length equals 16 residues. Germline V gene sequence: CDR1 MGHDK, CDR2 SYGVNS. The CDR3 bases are TGTGCCAGCAGTGGGGGACTAGCGGGAGCATACAATGAGCAGTTCTTC. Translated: CASSGGLAGAYNEQFF.

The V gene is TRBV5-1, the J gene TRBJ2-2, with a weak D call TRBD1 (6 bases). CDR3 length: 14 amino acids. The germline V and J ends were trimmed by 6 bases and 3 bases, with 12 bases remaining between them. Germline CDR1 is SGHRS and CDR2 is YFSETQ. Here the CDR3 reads CASTSTGYTGELFF. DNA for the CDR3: TGCGCCAGCACTTCTACAGGGTACACCGGGGAGCTGTTTTTT.